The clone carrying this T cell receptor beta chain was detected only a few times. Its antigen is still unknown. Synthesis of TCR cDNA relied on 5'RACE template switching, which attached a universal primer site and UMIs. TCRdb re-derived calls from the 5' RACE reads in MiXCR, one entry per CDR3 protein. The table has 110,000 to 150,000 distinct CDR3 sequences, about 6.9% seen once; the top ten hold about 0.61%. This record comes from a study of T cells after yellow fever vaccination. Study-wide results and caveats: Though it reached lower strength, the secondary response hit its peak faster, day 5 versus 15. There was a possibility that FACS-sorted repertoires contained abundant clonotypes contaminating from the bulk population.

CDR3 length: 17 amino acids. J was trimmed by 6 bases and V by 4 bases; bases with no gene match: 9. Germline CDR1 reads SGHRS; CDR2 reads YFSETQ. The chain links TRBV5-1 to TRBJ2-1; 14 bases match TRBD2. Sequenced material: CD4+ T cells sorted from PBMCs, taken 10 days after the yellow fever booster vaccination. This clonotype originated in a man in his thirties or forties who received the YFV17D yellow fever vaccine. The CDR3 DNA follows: TGCGCCAGCAGCGCCGGGACTAGCGGGAGCGCCTCCAATGAGCAGTTCTTC. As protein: CASSAGTSGSASNEQFF.